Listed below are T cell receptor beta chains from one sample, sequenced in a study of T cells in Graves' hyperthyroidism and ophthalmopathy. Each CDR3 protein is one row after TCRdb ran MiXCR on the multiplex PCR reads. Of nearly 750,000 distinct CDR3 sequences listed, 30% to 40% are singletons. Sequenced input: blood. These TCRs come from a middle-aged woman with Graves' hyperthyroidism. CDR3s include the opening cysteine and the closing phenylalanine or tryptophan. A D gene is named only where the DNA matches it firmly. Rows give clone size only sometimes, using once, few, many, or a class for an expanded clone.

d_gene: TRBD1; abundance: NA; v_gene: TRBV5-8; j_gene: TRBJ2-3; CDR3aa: CASSLEGASTDTQYF; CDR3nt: TGTGCCAGCAGCTTAGAGGGGGCTAGCACAGATACGCAGTATTTT
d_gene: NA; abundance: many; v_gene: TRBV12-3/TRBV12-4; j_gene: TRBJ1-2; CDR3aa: CASSSGAGRVYGYTF; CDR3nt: TGTGCCAGCAGTTCCGGGGCAGGGCGAGTCTATGGCTACACCTTC
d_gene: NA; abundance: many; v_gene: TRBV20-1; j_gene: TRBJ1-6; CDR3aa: CSATRDGALNNSPLHF; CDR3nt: TGCAGTGCAACTCGGGACGGAGCCCTAAATAATTCACCCCTCCACTTT
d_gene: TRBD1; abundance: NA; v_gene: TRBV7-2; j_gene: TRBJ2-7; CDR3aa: CASSLGTGFGQYF; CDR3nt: TGTGCCAGCAGCTTAGGGACAGGGTTTGGGCAGTACTTC
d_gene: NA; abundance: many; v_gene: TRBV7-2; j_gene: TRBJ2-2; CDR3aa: CASSTTIDPTGELFF; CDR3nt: TGTGCCAGCAGCACAACGATAGACCCCACCGGGGAGCTGTTTTTT
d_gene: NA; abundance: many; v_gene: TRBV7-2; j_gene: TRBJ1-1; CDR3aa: CASSVQGRSIGTEAFF; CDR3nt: TGTGCCAGCAGCGTACAGGGCCGTTCAATAGGCACTGAAGCTTTCTTT
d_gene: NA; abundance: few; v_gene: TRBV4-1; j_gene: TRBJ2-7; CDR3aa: CASSLGSPRLAYEQYF; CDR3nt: TGCGCCAGCAGCCTCGGAAGTCCCCGATTGGCGTACGAGCAGTACTTC
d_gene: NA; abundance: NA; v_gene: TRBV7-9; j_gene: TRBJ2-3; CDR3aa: CASSLAPEGTDTQYF; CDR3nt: TGTGCCAGCAGCTTAGCGCCTGAGGGCACAGATACGCAGTATTTT
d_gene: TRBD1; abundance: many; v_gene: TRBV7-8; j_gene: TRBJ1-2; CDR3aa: CASSVNRDRHYGYTF; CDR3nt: TGTGCCAGCAGCGTAAACCGGGACAGGCACTATGGCTACACCTTC
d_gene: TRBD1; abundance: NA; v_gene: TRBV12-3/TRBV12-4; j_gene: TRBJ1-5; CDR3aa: CASSFAGQGNQPQHF; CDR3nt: TGTGCCAGCAGTTTCGCCGGACAGGGCAATCAGCCCCAGCATTTT
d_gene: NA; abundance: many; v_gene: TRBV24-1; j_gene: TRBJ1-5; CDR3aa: CATTEGYQPQHF; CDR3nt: TGTGCCACCACCGAAGGGTATCAGCCCCAGCATTTT
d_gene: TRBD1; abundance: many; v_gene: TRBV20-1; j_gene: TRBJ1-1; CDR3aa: CSASQGANTEAFF; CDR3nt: TGCAGTGCTAGTCAGGGGGCGAACACTGAAGCTTTCTTT
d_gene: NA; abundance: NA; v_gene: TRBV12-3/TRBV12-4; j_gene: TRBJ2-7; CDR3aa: CASSLEGMPPSYEQYF; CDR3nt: TGTGCCAGCAGTTTAGAGGGCATGCCTCCTTCCTACGAGCAGTACTTC
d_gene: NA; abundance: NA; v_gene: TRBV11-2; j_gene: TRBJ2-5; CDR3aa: CASSFTNGPGIEETQYF; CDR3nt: TGTGCCAGCAGCTTTACCAATGGACCGGGGATCGAAGAGACCCAGTACTTC
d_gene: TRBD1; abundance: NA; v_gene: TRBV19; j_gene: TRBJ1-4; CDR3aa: CASSRNRGDDEKLFF; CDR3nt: TGTGCCAGTAGTCGGAACAGGGGGGACGACGAAAAACTGTTTTTT
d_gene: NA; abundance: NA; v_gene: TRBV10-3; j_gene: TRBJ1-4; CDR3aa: CASRTGTSGTNEKLFF; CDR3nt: TGTGCCAGCAGGACCGGGACCAGCGGAACTAATGAAAAACTGTTTTTT
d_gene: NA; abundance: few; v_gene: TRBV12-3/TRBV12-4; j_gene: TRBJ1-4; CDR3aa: CASSLASNPLEKLFF; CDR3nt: TGTGCCAGCAGTTTAGCGAGCAACCCCCTCGAAAAACTGTTTTTT
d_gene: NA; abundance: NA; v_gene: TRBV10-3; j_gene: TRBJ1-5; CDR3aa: CATEGGGNQPQHF; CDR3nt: TGTGCCACTGAGGGGGGGGGCAATCAGCCCCAGCATTTT
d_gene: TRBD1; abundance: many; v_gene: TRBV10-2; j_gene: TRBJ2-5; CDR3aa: CASSLRQGARETQYF; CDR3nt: TGCGCCAGCAGCCTGAGACAGGGGGCACGGGAGACCCAGTACTTC
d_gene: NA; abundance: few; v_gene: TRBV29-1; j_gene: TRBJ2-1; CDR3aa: CSVEDRLTQFF; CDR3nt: TGCAGCGTTGAAGATCGACTGACGCAGTTCTTC
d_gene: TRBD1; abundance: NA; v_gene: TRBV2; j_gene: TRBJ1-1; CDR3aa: CASIREPVQGDAFF; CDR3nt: TGTGCCAGCATCAGGGAACCTGTACAGGGGGACGCTTTCTTT
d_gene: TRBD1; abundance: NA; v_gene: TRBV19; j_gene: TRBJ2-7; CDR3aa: CASSTSGTGSYEQYF; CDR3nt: TGTGCCAGTAGTACTTCCGGGACAGGGAGCTACGAGCAGTACTTC
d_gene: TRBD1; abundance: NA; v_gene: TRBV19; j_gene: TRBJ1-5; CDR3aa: CASSIPGQGRHQPQHF; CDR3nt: TGTGCCAGTAGTATACCAGGACAGGGACGGCATCAGCCCCAGCATTTT
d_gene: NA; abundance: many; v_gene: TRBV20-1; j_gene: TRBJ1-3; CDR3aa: CSAYGPGNTIYF; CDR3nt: TGCAGTGCCTACGGACCGGGAAACACCATATATTTT
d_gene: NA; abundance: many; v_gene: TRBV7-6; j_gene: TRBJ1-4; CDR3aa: CASSPRGLFNEKLFF; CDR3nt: TGTGCCAGCAGTCCACGAGGTCTGTTTAATGAAAAACTGTTTTTT
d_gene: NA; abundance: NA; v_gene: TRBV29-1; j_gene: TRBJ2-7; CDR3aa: CSVDSSGDYEQYF; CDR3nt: TGCAGCGTTGATAGCAGTGGTGACTACGAGCAGTACTTC
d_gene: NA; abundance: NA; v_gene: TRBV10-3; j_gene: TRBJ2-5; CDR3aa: CASNPGYQETQYF; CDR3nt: TGTGCCAGCAACCCAGGGTATCAAGAGACCCAGTACTTC
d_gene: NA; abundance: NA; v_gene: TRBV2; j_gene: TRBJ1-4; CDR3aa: CASSTEEFGTNEKLFF; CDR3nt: TGTGCCAGCAGTACAGAGGAATTCGGGACTAATGAAAAACTGTTTTTT
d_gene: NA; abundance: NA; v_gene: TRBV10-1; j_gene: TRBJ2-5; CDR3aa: CASSDGRQETQYF; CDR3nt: TGCGCCAGCAGTGATGGCCGGCAAGAGACCCAGTACTTC
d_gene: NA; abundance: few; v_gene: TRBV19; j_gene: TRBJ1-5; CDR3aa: CASSIALYGNQPQHF; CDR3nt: TGTGCCAGTAGTATCGCGCTTTATGGCAATCAGCCCCAGCATTTT
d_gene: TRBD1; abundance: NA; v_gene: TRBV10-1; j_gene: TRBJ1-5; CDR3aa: CASSAWTGIGQHF; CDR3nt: TGCGCCAGCAGTGCTTGGACAGGGATAGGCCAACATTTT
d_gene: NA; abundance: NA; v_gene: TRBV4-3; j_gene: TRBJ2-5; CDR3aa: CASSDVEGRETQYF; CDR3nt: TGCGCCAGCAGCGACGTCGAAGGCCGGGAGACCCAGTACTTC
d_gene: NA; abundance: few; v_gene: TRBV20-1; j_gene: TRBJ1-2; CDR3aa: CSARDQTGPPYGYTF; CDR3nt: TGCAGTGCTAGAGATCAAACAGGGCCTCCCTATGGCTACACCTTC
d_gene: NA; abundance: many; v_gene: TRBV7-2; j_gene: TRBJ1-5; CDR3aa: CASSADGGGGRPQHF; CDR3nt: TGTGCCAGCAGCGCAGACGGAGGGGGGGGGAGGCCCCAGCATTTT
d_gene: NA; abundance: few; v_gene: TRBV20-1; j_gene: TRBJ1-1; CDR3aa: CSARDPVGTEAFF; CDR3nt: TGCAGTGCTAGGGACCCGGTGGGGACTGAAGCTTTCTTT
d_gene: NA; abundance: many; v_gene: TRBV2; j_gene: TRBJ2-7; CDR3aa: CASSEVGREVYEQYF; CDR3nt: TGTGCCAGCAGTGAAGTGGGGCGGGAAGTCTACGAGCAGTACTTC
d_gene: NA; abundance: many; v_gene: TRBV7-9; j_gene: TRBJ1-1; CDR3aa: CASSPMVGNTEAFF; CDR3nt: TGTGCCAGCAGCCCGATGGTGGGAAACACTGAAGCTTTCTTT
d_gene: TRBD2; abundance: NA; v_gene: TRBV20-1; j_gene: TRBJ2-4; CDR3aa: CSAHLLGGWDIQYF; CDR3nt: TGCAGTGCTCACCTGCTGGGGGGGTGGGACATTCAGTACTTC
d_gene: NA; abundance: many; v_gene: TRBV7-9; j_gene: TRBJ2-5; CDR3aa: CASRVGPQETQYF; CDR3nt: TGTGCCAGCAGGGTTGGACCCCAAGAGACCCAGTACTTC
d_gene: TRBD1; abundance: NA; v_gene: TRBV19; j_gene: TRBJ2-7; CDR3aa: CASSKSTGFPTYEQYF; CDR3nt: TGTGCCAGTAGTAAATCGACAGGGTTCCCCACCTACGAGCAGTACTTC
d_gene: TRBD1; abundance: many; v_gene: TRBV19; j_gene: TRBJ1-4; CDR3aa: CASSRQGANEKLFF; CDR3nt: TGTGCCAGTAGCCGACAGGGGGCTAATGAAAAACTGTTTTTT
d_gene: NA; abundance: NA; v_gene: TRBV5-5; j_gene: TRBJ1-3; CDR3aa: CASSLAWGTGGSSGNTIYF; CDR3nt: TGTGCCAGCAGCTTGGCATGGGGAACAGGCGGTTCCTCTGGAAACACCATATATTTT
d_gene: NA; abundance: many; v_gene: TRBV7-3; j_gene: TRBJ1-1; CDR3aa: CASSHAREDTEAFF; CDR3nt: TGCGCCAGCAGCCATGCAAGGGAGGACACTGAAGCTTTCTTT
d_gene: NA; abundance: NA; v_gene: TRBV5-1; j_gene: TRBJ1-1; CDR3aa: CASSLTGLGNTEAFF; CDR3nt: TGCGCCAGCAGCTTGACAGGGTTGGGGAACACTGAAGCTTTCTTT
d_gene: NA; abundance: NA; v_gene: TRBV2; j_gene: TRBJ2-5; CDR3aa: CASVGVGETQYF; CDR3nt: TGTGCCAGCGTTGGGGTAGGCGAGACCCAGTACTTC
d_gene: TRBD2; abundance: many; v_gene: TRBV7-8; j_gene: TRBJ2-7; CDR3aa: CASSPLGGSSYEQYF; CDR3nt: TGTGCCAGCAGCCCCCTCGGGGGGAGCTCCTACGAGCAGTACTTC
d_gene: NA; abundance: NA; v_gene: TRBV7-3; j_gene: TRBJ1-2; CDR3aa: CASSSPGLINYGYTF; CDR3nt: TGTGCCAGCAGCTCTCCGGGACTTATTAACTATGGCTACACCTTC
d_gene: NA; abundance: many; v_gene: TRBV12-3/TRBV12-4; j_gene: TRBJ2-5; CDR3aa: CASSWGDQETQYF; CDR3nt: TGTGCCAGCAGTTGGGGGGACCAAGAGACCCAGTACTTC
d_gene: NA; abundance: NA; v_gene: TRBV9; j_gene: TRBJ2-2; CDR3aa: CASSVVRTHANTGELFF; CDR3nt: TGTGCCAGCAGCGTAGTACGAACACACGCGAACACCGGGGAGCTGTTTTTT
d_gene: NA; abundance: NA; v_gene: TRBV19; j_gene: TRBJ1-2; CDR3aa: CASSVSGITPGYTF; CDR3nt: TGTGCCAGTAGTGTTAGTGGAATTACCCCGGGCTACACCTTC
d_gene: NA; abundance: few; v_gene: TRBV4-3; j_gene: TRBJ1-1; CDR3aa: CASSRGQTNTEAFF; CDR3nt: TGCGCCAGCAGCCGTGGCCAGACTAACACTGAAGCTTTCTTT
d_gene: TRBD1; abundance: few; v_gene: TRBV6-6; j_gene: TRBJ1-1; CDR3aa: CASSRSGTGGVGTEAFF; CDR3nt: TGTGCCAGCAGTCGATCCGGGACAGGGGGCGTTGGCACTGAAGCTTTCTTT
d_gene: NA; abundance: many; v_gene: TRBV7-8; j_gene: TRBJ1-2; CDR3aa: CASSLEGIGYGYTF; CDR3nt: TGTGCCAGCAGCTTAGAAGGTATTGGCTATGGCTACACCTTC